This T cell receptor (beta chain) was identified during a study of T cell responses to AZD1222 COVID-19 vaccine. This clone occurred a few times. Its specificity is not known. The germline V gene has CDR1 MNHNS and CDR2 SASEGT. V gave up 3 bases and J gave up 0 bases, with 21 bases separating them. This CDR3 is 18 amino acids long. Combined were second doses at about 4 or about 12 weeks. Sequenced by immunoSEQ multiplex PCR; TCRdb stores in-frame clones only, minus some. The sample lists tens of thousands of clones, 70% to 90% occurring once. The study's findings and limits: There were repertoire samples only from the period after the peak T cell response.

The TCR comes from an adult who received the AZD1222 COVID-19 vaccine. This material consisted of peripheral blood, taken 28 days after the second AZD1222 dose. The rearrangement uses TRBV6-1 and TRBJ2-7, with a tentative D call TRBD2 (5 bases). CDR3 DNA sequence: TGTGCCAGCAGTGATATGGGCAGGCCCCTCCGGGACTCCTACGAGCAGTACTTC. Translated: CASSDMGRPLRDSYEQYF.